This T cell receptor beta chain was obtained from a study of T cells after yellow fever vaccination. Per germline, CDR1 GTSNPN and CDR2 SVGIG (reference sequence). The CDR3 spans 13 residues. V shed 5 bases and J shed 6 bases, with 15 bases lying between them. This clonotype was found a few times. MiXCR was run by TCRdb on the 5' RACE reads, yielding one entry per CDR3 protein. The repertoire holds around 300,000 distinct CDR3 sequences, about 4% seen once, with 20% to 25% in the top ten. The sequencing here drew on PBMCs, taken 5 days after the yellow fever booster vaccination. The V and J genes are TRBV30 and TRBJ2-3; D could derive from TRBD1 or TRBD2 (5 bases each). The clonotype was recovered from a man aged 18 to 30 who received the YFV17D yellow fever vaccine. CDR3 protein: CAWYGEGWDTQYF. The CDR3 coding sequence is TGTGCCTGGTACGGAGAGGGGTGGGATACGCAGTATTTT. The whole variable domain, filled in from reference TRBV30 and TRBJ2-3, reads SQTIHQWPATLVQPVGSPLSLECTVEGTSNPNLYWYRQAAGRGLQLLFYSVGIGQISSEVPQNLSASRPQDRQFILSSKKLLLSDSGFYLCAWYGEGWDTQYFGPGTRLTVL.